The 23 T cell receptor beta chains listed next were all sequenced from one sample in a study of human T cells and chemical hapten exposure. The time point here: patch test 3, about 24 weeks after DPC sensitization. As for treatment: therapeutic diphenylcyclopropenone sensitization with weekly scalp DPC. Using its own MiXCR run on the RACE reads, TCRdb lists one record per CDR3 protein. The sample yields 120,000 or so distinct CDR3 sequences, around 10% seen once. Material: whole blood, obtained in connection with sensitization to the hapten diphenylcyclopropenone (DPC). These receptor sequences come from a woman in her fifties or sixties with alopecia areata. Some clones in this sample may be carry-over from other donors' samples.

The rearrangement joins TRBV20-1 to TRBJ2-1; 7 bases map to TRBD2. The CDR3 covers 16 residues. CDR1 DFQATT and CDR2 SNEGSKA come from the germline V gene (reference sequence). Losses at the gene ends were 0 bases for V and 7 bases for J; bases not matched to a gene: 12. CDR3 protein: CSARDSLAERDNEQFF. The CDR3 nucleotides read TGCAGTGCTAGAGATTCCCTAGCGGAAAGGGATAATGAGCAGTTCTTC.

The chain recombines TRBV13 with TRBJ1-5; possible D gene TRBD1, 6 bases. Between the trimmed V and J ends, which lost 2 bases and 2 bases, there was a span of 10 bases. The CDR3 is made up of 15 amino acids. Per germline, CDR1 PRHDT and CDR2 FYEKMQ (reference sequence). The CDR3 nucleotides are TGTGCCAGCAGCTTAAGGGGGGATGGCAATCAGCCCCAGCATTTT. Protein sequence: CASSLRGDGNQPQHF.

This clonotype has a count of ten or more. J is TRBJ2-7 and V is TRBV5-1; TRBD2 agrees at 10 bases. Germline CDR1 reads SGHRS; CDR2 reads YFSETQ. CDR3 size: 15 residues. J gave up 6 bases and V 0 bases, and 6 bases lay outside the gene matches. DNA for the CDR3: TGCGCCAGCAGCTTGGCTAGCGGGAGTGGTAGCGAGCAGTACTTC. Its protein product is CASSLASGSGSEQYF. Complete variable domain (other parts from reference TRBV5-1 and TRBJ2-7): KAGVTQTPRYLIKTRGQQVTLSCSPISGHRSVSWYQQTPGQGLQFLFEYFSETQRNKGNFPGRFSGRQFSNSRSEMNVSTLELGDSALYLCASSLASGSGSEQYFGPGTRLTVT.

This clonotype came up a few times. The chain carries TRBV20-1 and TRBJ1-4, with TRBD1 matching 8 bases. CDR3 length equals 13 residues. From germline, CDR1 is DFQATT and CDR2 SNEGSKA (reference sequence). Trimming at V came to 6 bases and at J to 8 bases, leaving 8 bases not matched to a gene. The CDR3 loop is CSAYDRGEEKLFF. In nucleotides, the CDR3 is TGCAGTGCCTACGACAGGGGAGAGGAAAAACTGTTTTTT.

CDR3 loop: CASSQGQGAEAFF. The CDR3, as DNA: TGTGCCAGCAGCCAGGGACAGGGGGCTGAAGCTTTCTTT. The chain employs TRBV3-1 and TRBJ1-1; 11 bases fit TRBD1. The CDR3 length is 13 residues. Germline trimming cut 3 bases from V and 6 bases from J; bases unmatched to any gene: 0. Germline CDR1 LGHDT, CDR2 YNNKEL (reference sequence).

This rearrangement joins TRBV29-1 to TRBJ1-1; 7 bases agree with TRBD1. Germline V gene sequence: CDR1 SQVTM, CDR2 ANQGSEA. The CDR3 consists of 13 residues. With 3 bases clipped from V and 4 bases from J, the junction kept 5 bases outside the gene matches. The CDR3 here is CSVDYQGGTEAFF. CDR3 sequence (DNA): TGCAGCGTTGATTACCAGGGGGGCACTGAAGCTTTCTTT. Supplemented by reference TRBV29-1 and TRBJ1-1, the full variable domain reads SAVISQKPSRDICQRGTSLTIQCQVDSQVTMMFWYRQQPGQSLTLIATANQGSEATYESGFVIDKFPISRPNLTFSTLTVSNMSPEDSSIYLCSVDYQGGTEAFFGQGTRLTVV.

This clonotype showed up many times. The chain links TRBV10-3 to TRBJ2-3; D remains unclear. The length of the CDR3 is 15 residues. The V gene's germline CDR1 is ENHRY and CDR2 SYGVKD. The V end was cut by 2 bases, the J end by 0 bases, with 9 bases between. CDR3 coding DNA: TGTGCCATCAGTGAGGGAACAGATAGCACAGATACGCAGTATTTT. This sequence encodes CAISEGTDSTDTQYF.

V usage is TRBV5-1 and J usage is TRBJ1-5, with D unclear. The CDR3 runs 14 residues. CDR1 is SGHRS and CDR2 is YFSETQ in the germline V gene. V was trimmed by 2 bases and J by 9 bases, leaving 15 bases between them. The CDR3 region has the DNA TGCGCCAGCAGCTTTACTTCGGGAACCTGGCCCCAGCATTTT. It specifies CASSFTSGTWPQHF.

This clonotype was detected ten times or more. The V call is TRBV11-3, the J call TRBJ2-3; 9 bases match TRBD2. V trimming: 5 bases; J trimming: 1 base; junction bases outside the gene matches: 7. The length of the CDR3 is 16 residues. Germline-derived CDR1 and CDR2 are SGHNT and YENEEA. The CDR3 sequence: CASSVAGARGTDTQYF. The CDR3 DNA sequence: TGTGCCAGCAGCGTAGCGGGGGCACGGGGCACAGATACGCAGTATTTT.

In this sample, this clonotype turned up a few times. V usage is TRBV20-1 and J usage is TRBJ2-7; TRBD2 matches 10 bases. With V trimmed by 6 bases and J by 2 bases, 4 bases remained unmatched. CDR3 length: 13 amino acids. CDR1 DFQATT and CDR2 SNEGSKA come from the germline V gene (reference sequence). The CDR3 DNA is TGCAGTGCGCGGACTAGCGGAACCTACGAGCAGTACTTC. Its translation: CSARTSGTYEQYF.

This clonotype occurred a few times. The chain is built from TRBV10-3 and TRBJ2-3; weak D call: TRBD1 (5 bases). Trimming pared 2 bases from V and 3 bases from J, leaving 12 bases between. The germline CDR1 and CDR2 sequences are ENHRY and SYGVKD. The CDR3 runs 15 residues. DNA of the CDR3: TGTGCCATCAGTGAGGCAGGGTCTTGGACAGATACGCAGTATTTT. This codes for CAISEAGSWTDTQYF.

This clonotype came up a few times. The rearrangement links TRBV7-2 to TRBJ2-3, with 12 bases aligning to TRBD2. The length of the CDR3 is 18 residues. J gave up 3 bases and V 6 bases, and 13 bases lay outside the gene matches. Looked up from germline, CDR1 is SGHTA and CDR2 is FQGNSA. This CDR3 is CASSPLWASGGVTDTQYF. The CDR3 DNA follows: TGTGCCAGCAGTCCCCTTTGGGCTAGCGGGGGGGTAACAGATACGCAGTATTTT.

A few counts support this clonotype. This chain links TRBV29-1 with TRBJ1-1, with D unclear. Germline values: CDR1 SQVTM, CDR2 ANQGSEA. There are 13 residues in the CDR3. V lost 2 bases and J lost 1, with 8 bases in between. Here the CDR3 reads CSVERQENTEAFF. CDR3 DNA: TGCAGCGTTGAACGTCAGGAGAACACTGAAGCTTTCTTT.

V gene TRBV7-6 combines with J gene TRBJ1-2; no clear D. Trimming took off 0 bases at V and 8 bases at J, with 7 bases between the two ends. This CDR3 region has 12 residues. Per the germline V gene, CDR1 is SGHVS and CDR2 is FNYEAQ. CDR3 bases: TGTGCCAGCAGCTTAGCCGGCAGAGGCTACACCTTC. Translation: CASSLAGRGYTF.

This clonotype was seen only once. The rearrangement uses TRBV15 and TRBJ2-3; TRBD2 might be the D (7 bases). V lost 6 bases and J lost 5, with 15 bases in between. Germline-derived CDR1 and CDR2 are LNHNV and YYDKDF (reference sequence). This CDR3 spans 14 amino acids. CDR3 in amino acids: CATSPPRGGDTQYF. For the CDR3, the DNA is TGTGCCACCAGTCCCCCTAGGGGGGGAGATACGCAGTATTTT.

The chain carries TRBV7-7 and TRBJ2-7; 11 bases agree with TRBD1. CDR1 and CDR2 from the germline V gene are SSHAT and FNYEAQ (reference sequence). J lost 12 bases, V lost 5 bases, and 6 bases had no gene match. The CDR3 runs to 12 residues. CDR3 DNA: TGTGCCAGCAGCCCCGGACAGGGGGCGATGTACTTC. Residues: CASSPGQGAMYF.

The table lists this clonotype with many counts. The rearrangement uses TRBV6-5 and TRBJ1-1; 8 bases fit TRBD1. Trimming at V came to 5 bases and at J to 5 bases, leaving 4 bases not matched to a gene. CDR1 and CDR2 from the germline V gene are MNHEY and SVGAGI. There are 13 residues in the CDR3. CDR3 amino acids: CASSRTGPTEAFF. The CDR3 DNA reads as TGTGCCAGCAGTCGGACAGGGCCGACTGAAGCTTTCTTT.

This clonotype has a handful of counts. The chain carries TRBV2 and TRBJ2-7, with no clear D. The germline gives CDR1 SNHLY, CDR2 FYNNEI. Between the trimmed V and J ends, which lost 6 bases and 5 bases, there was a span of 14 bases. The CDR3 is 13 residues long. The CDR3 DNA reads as TGTGCCAGCAGAATGACCGGGTTCGACGAGCAGTACTTC. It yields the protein CASRMTGFDEQYF. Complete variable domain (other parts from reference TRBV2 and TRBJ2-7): EPEVTQTPSHQVTQMGQEVILRCVPISNHLYFYWYRQILGQKVEFLVSFYNNEISEKSEIFDDQFSVERPDGSNFTLKIRSTKLEDSAMYFCASRMTGFDEQYFGPGTRLTVT.

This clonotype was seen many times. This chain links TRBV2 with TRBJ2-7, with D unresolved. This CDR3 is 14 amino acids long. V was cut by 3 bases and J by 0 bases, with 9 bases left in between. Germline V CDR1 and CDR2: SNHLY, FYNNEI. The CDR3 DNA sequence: TGTGCCAGCAGTGAGGCAGGCACCTCCTACGAGCAGTACTTC. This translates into CASSEAGTSYEQYF.

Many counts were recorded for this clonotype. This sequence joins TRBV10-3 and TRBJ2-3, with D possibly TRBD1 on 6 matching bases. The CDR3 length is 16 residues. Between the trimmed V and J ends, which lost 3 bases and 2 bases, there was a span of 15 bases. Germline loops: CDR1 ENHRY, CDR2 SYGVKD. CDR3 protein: CAISDNPRGDTDTQYF. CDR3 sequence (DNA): TGTGCCATCAGTGATAACCCCAGGGGAGACACAGATACGCAGTATTTT.

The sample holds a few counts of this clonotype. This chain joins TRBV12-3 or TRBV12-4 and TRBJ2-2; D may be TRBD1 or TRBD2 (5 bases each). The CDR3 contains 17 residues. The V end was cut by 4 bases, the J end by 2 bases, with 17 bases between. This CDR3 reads CASSSIDPGRNTGELFF. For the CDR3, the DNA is TGTGCCAGCAGTTCCATAGACCCGGGACGTAACACCGGGGAGCTGTTTTTT.

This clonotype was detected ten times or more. The CDR3 loop is CSVAGFGLYGYTF. The CDR3 coding sequence is TGCAGCGTTGCCGGATTTGGGTTATATGGCTACACCTTC. The chain is built from TRBV29-1 and TRBJ1-2; no firm D call. V lost 4 bases to trimming and J lost 5 bases, with 14 bases between them. The CDR3 runs to 13 residues. Germline lookup yields CDR1 SQVTM and CDR2 ANQGSEA. The full variable domain, in which reference TRBV29-1 and TRBJ1-2 provide the parts outside the CDR3, is SAVISQKPSRDICQRGTSLTIQCQVDSQVTMMFWYRQQPGQSLTLIATANQGSEATYESGFVIDKFPISRPNLTFSTLTVSNMSPEDSSIYLCSVAGFGLYGYTFGSGTRLTVV.

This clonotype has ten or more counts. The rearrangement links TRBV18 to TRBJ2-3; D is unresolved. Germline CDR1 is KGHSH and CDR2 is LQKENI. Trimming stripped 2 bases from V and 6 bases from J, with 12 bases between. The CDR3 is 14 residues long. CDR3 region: CASSPSSQFDTQYF. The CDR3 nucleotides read TGTGCCAGCTCACCATCGTCTCAGTTTGATACGCAGTATTTT.